This T cell receptor (beta chain) is from a study of cytomegalovirus exposure and HLA in healthy donors (dated by TCRdb to 2016 to 2017). In terms of the full investigation: An earlier analysis of approximately 640 of the donors reported about 290 Gb of sequence data and 117 million unique TCR beta sequences from about 179 million T cells. An early release covering 500 to 750 HLA-typed donors comprised about 300 gigabases of sequencing data and approximately 85 million unique TCR sequences. Of the roughly 400 genotyped donors, approximately 80% fell in the genetic ancestry cluster associated with self-reported Caucasian donors. The study aimed to test whether signatures of past pathogen exposure could be identified by cataloging public T cell receptors. The T cell repertoires of 666 subjects were profiled by immunosequencing and related to cytomegalovirus serostatus. A separate validation cohort of roughly 130 different subjects was used in addition to the approximately 610-subject first cohort. The study combined high-throughput TCR immunosequencing, statistical association of individual TCRs with disease status, and machine learning to predict cytomegalovirus infection status. A later analysis re-examined previously published TCR beta repertoires from 600 to 700 donors and added high-resolution HLA genotyping to investigate patterns of TCR occurrence. The later analysis used no new phenotypic data to find candidate immune exposures, relying instead on TCR beta sequences and their occurrence across donors. An earlier analysis of several hundred of the donors applied high-throughput TCR beta sequencing to assess whether each TCR beta V gene segment acted as functional or pseudogenic. Donor age, sex, ethnicity and CMV serostatus were collected together with the repertoire data. In a later genetic analysis, genome-wide SNP genotypes for 398 of the 666 donors were used, and that subset was treated as a discovery cohort. All discovery cohort repertoires had been generated using a single sequencing platform. HLA typing included class I and class II loci at four-digit resolution. Typing coverage differed by locus: A, B, C, DRB1 and DQB1 were typed in about 620-630 donors, DQA1 in roughly 510, DPA1 in nearly 610, and DPB1 in 472. Roughly five DR-DQ haplotypes were treated as single units for association and clustering because of strong linkage in the cohort. On average, roughly 240,000 unique TCR beta nucleotide sequences were sequenced per donor among some 420 genotyped donors of the cohort, with about 19% of those sequences being non-productive. Results the study describes overall, beyond this receptor: When HLA alleles, especially DR and DQ, strongly co-occurred, attributing TCR associations to individual alleles was difficult. The presence/absence analyses assumed that sequencing depth was roughly uniform across donors, and that assumption may not be true. In a later analysis, HLA-associated TCR beta chains were found to be more clonally expanded and to have lower generation probabilities than equally common non-associated chains. The sequencing pipeline was judged likely to have produced a cluster of highly shared sequence variants as a technical artifact. In a later analysis, the rate of TCR association differed among HLA loci, with DRB1 alleles having the most associated TCRs and HLA-C alleles having the fewest. An earlier analysis of approximately 540 of the donors showed that most TCR beta V segments appeared in productive rearrangements either about 90% or about 30% of the time, which broadly matched IMGT annotations. While some public TCRs were present in many individuals, most TCR sequences turned up only very rarely across donors. The earlier analysis of about 600 of the donors excluded over 15 rarely observed V segments, including chromosome 9 orphons, because counts were too low. Most CMV-associated TCR beta chains appeared to be HLA-restricted in a later analysis, and the HLA associations seemed to be driven largely by CMV exposure. In a later analysis, several top co-occurrence clusters were reported to appear linked to parvovirus B19, influenza, CMV and Epstein-Barr virus. The classifier was reported to diagnose cytomegalovirus status with high specificity and sensitivity in both the original cohort and the validation cohort. The authors suggested that the approach could potentially be extended to other disease states and immunological phenotypes. A further reported finding was that TCR beta sequences accurately predicted the HLA-A and HLA-B alleles for most subjects in the first cohort. CMV serostatus was the only immune exposure information available for the cohort. In this cohort, only TCR beta chains were sequenced, and detectable features were limited by the absence of alpha or paired-chain data. The study listed 164 TCR beta chains as associated with cytomegalovirus. In vitro tests confirmed that a few of the cytomegalovirus-associated TCR beta chains recognize cytomegalovirus antigens. Correlated functional status among segregating V segments might be attributable to linkage disequilibrium, but an unknown experimental factor could not be ruled out. Compared with the roughly 700-donor mean, donors in an Asian-associated ancestry cluster had fewer N-insertions in productive TCRs, according to a later genetic analysis. Because HLA typing was unavailable for some donors at each locus, only the typed subset was used in association tests. At a false discovery rate of 0.05, a later analysis linked fewer than 20,000 TCR beta sequences to specific HLA alleles. An association between a missense DCLRE1C variant and V-gene and J-gene trimming of TCR beta chains was found in a later genetic analysis and replicated in an independent cohort.

A word on this clone: The specificity of this receptor is unknown. Per-base quality was not reported, and no clone a single base away is much larger than it. This same CDR3 is encoded by further DNA sequences in the sample.

The cohort comprised hundreds of healthy bone marrow donors. At the time of sampling, all cohort members were nominally healthy, though unrecorded immune exposures were likely present. The donor tested CMV seronegative, placing the donor among the 350 or so seronegative members of the cohort. A peripheral blood sample was provided by each donor, and peripheral blood mononuclear cells were used for TCR beta sequencing. The Qiagen DNeasy Blood Extraction Kit was used to extract genomic DNA from the blood cell samples. The receptor library was made with the immunoSEQ multiplex PCR assay. A mixture of 60 forward primers for TCR Vbeta segments and 13 reverse primers for TCR Jbeta segments was used in the multiplex PCR. The CDR3 region of rearranged TCR beta genes was amplified from genomic DNA with a multiplex PCR assay. Amplified TCR beta libraries were sequenced as 87-base-pair reads on the Illumina HiSeq System. The study's processing was this. A later analysis counted approximately 84 million unique TCR beta chains across the 700 or so repertoires, and around 9.9 million of these chains were shared by at least two donors. A nearest-neighbor algorithm error-corrected the raw reads and collapsed the reads into unique sequences, merging closely related sequences to remove PCR and sequencing errors. To assign V, D and J gene segments, CDR3 sequences were aligned to IMGT reference sequences. Each retained sequence needed at least a six-nucleotide match to both a V gene segment and a J gene segment. A rearrangement counted as productive if the CDR3 had no stop codons and remained in frame with V and J, and every other rearrangement counted as non-productive. Following IMGT convention, CDR3 was defined as the stretch from the second conserved V-encoded cysteine up to the conserved J-encoded phenylalanine. The earlier analysis of about 560 of the donors excluded any sequence lacking an unambiguous match to a single V gene segment. An earlier analysis of fewer than 750 of the donors classified V segments as functional when productive rearrangements were above 56.7% and as segregating when the standard deviation between donors was above 5%. A statistical classification framework was built for diagnosing cytomegalovirus status from the catalog of TCR beta chain sequences. V and J gene assignment, in a later analysis, came from comparing TCR nucleotide sequences with IMGT/GENE-DB human TR gene sequences. In a later analysis, CDR3 sequences and most-parsimonious VDJ recombination scenarios were assigned using the TCRdist pipeline. A later analysis defined each TCR beta chain by its CDR3 amino acid sequence plus V-gene family, and excluded reads lacking a unique V-gene family. As a way to deal with suspected cross-contamination and a sequencing artifact, a later analysis dropped more than 500 nucleotide sequences that were highly shared and had low generation probability. In a later analysis, a clonal expansion index for each public chain was calculated from normalized within-repertoire ranks of inferred template counts. Generation probabilities in a later analysis came from a VDJ recombination model fitted to out-of-frame rearrangements, and those results were checked against IGoR. Hypergeometric tests were used in a later analysis to score TCR-TCR, TCR-HLA and TCR-CMV co-occurrence, with a repertoire-size bias correction applied to the TCR pairs. False discovery rates were estimated in a later analysis by permuting HLA or CMV assignments 20 times. In a later analysis, co-occurring TCRs were grouped using DBSCAN, and TCRdist sequence similarity was added for clustering within HLA-allele-positive subsets. Co-occurrence clustering excluded repertoires with fewer than 30,000 or more than 120,000 public chains, plus five with anomalous nucleotide sharing. TCRdb obtained this table from immuneACCESS and retained in-frame rearrangements with V and J assigned. These tables miss some clones; where compared with another copy, unresolved V genes account for less than half of the shortfall, and the remainder is unexplained. Clone size and V and J calls were adopted from that table, with D and trimming inferred from the DNA. The sample table lists fewer than 200,000 clones, roughly 70% of them with a count of one. Roughly 1.6% of the sample rests with the top ten.

Sequenced input: PBMCs. This sequence was found in a girl aged 5-17 years in good health and CMV-seronegative.

In nucleotide form, the sequence is TGTGCCAGCAGTTACTCCGGCCAGGGCTACGAGCAGTACTTC. This codes for CASSYSGQGYEQYF. The chain employs TRBV6-5 and TRBJ2-7, with TRBD1 tentatively as D gene (5 bases match). Sequences MNHEY (CDR1) and SVGAGI (CDR2) are obtained from the germline V gene. V is cut by 0 bases and J by 3 bases, and the space between the germline ends is 9 bases. The CDR3 runs 14 residues from the cysteine to the phenylalanine. Of all the DNA, just the CDR3 is kept, 42 bases in frame from base 1.